This is a list of T cell receptor beta chains from one sample in a study of blood T cell repertoires in COVID-19. Produced via immunoSEQ multiplex PCR; TCRdb's table is partial and in-frame only. The data show about 70,000 clones, approximately 90% seen once. Sequencing was done on a sample of peripheral blood. All receptors derive from a man aged 45-65 years with COVID-19, enrolled during active disease. Both conserved end residues are part of each CDR3. Fields, in order: V gene, J gene, CDR3 protein.

TRBV6-5	TRBJ2-5	CATGQGGTETQYF
TRBV7-2	TRBJ2-1	CASSLAGRGDNEQFF
TRBV5-6	TRBJ2-1	CASSFPGTRFSNEQFF
TRBV4-3	TRBJ2-1	CASSQDPGTSPFF
TRBV2	TRBJ1-4	CASSGSIKATNEKLFF
TRBV18	TRBJ2-4	CASSPLEQGFMYF
TRBV4-3	TRBJ2-7	CASSYGDRGYEQYF
TRBV23-1	TRBJ1-2	CASSPDTRHGYTF
TRBV30	TRBJ1-1	CAWGRGATEAFF
TRBV6-2/TRBV6-3	TRBJ2-7	CASSDTMGGYEQYF
TRBV6-5	TRBJ2-7	CASSSGRHSYEQYF
TRBV7-2	TRBJ1-2	CASSVQGAWGGYTF
TRBV7-6	TRBJ2-7	CASSSVTGSYEQYF
TRBV18	TRBJ2-3	CASSPRQEVSDTQYF
TRBV6-5	TRBJ2-7	CASSRGLSYEQYF
TRBV18	TRBJ1-3	CASSPGTTGNTIYF
TRBV6-5	TRBJ1-3	CASSRGSEYRNTIYF
TRBV11-2	TRBJ2-5	CASSQGLAEQETQYF
TRBV6-6	TRBJ1-2	CASSRQGDGYTF
TRBV7-8	TRBJ1-2	CASSLELGTANGYTF
TRBV3-1/TRBV3-2	TRBJ2-2	CASSQDPSTGELFF
TRBV27	TRBJ2-1	CASSLQGAAYNEQFF
TRBV28	TRBJ1-2	CASSATRDSGGYTF
TRBV5-6	TRBJ2-3	CASTWEVWGRTDTQYF
TRBV18	TRBJ1-2	CASSRGQGMSGYTF
TRBV30	TRBJ1-6	CAWLRDSPNSPLHF
TRBV6-2/TRBV6-3	TRBJ1-6	CASSRAGTGKAANSPLHF
TRBV19	TRBJ2-2	CASSIGGTANTGELFF
TRBV15	TRBJ1-3	CATSEGVVNTIYF
TRBV9	TRBJ2-5	CASSLGGLYAGETQYF
TRBV19	TRBJ2-2	CASSRRTSGIAGELFF
TRBV2	TRBJ2-5	CASTVDRGIQETQYF
TRBV5-4	TRBJ1-6	CASSLLQGAFDNSPLHF
TRBV27	TRBJ2-6	CASSRRRISGANVLTF
TRBV6-2/TRBV6-3	TRBJ1-1	CASSSQGDYTEAFF
TRBV2	TRBJ2-1	CASITSGAGNEQFF
TRBV25-1	TRBJ2-1	CASSHPLAGANEQFF
TRBV12-3/TRBV12-4	TRBJ2-1	CASSPGLYNEQFF
TRBV7-2	TRBJ2-3	CASSLASGSTDTQYF
TRBV7-9	TRBJ1-2	CASSPRQGDGYTF
TRBV27	TRBJ1-1	CASSSLDRDLLGAFF
TRBV24-1	TRBJ2-2	CATSDPGQGTNTGELFF